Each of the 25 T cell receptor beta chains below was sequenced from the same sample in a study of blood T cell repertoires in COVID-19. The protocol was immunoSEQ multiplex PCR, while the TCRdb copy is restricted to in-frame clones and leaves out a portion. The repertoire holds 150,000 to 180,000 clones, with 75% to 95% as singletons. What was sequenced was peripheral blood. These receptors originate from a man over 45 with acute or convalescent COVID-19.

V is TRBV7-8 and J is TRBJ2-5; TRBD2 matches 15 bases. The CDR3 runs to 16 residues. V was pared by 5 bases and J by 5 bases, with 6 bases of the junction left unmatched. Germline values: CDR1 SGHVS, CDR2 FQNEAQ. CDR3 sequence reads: CASSARGLAGGETQYF. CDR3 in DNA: TGTGCCAGCAGCGCCCGGGGACTAGCGGGGGGTGAGACCCAGTACTTC.

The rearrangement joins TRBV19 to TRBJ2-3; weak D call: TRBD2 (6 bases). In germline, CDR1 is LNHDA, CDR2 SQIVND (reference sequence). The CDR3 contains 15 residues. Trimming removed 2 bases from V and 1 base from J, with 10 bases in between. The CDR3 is CASSITGDRTDTQYF. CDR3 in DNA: TGTGCCAGTAGTATAACGGGAGACCGCACAGATACGCAGTATTTT. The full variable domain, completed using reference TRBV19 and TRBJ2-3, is DGGITQSPKYLFRKEGQNVTLSCEQNLNHDAMYWYRQDPGQGLRLIYYSQIVNDFQKGDIAEGYSVSREKKESFPLTVTSAQKNPTAFYLCASSITGDRTDTQYFGPGTRLTVL.

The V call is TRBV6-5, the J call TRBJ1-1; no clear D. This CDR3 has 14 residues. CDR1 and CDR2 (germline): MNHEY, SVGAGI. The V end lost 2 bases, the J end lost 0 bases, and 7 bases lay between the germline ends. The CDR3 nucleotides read TGTGCCAGCAGTTACCCGGGAATGAACACTGAAGCTTTCTTT. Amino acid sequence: CASSYPGMNTEAFF.

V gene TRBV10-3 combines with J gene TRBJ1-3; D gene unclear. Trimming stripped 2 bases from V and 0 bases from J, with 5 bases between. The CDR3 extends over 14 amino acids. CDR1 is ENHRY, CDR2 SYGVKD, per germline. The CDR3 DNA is TGTGCCATCAGTGAGCCCTACTCTGGAAACACCATATATTTT. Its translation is CAISEPYSGNTIYF.

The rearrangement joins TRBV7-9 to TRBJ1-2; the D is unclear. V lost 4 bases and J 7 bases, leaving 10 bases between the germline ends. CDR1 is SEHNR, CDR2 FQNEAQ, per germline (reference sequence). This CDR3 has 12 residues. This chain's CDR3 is CASSSLGSGYTF. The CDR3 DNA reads TGTGCCAGCAGCTCCCTCGGTTCTGGCTACACCTTC.

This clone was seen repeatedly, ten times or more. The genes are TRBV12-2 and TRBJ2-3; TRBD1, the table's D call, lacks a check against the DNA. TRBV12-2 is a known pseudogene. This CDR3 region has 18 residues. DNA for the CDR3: TGTGCAAGTCCATTTGGCGGTCCAGGACAGGGGGCCAGAGATACGCAGTATTTT. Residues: CASPFGGPGQGARDTQYF.

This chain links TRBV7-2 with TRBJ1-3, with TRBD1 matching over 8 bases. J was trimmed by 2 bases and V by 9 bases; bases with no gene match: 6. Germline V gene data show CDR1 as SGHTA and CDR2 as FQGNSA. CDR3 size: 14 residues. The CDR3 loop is CASATGVAGNTIYF. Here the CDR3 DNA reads TGTGCCAGTGCGACAGGGGTCGCTGGAAACACCATATATTTT.

The CDR3 DNA is TGTGCCAGCAGCTTAGCAGGACTCTCCTACGAGCAGTACGTC. Amino acid sequence: CASSLAGLSYEQYV. The chain joins TRBV7-8 to TRBJ2-7; weak D call: TRBD2 (5 bases). V was trimmed by 0 bases and J by 0 bases, leaving 6 bases between them. CDR1 and CDR2 from the germline V gene are SGHVS and FQNEAQ. The CDR3 runs to 14 residues.

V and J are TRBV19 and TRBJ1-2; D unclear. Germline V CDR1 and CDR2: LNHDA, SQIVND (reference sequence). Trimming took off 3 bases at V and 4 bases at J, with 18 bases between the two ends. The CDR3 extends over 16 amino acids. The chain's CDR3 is CASSMQPRRQIYGYTF. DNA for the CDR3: TGTGCCAGTAGTATGCAACCCCGGAGGCAGATCTATGGCTACACCTTC.

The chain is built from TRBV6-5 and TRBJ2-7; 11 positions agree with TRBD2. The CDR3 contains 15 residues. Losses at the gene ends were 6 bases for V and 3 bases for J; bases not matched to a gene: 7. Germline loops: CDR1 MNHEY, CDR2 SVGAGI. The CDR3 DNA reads TGTGCCAGCAGCTTAAGGACTAGCGGGCACTACGAGCAGTACTTC. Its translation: CASSLRTSGHYEQYF.

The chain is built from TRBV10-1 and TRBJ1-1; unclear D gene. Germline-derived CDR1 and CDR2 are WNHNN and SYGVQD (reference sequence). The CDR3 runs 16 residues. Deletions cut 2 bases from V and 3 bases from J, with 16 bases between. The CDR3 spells CASSEKLPRRDTEAFF. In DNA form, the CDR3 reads TGCGCCAGCAGTGAGAAGCTTCCCCGCCGGGACACTGAAGCTTTCTTT.

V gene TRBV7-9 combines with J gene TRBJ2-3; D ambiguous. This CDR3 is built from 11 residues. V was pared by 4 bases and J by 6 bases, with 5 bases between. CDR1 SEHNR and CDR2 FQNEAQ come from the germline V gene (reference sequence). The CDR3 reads CASSYGDTQYF. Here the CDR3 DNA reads TGTGCCAGCAGCTACGGGGATACGCAGTATTTT.

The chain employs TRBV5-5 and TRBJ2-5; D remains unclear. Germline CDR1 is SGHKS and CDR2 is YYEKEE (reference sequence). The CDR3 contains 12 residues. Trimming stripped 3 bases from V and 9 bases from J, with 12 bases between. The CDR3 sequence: CASSSGEVSQYF. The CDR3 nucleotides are TGTGCCAGCAGCTCTGGAGAGGTATCCCAGTACTTC. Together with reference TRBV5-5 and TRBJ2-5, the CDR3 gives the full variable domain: DAGVTQSPTHLIKTRGQQVTLRCSPISGHKSVSWYQQVLGQGPQFIFQYYEKEERGRGNFPDRFSARQFPNYSSELNVNALLLGDSALYLCASSSGEVSQYFGPGTRLLVL.

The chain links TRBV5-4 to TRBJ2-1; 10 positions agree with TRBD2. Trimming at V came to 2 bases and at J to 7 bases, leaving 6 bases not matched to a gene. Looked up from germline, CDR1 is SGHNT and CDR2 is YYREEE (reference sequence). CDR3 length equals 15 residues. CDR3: CASSFGASGSNEQFF. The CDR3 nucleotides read TGTGCCAGCAGCTTCGGGGCTAGCGGGAGTAATGAGCAGTTCTTC.

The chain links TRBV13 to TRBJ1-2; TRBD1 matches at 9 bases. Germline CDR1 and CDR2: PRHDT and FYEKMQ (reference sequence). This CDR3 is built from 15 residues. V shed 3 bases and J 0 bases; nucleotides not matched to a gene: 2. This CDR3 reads CASSLGQGPNYGYTF. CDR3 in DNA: TGTGCCAGCAGCTTGGGACAGGGCCCTAACTATGGCTACACCTTC.

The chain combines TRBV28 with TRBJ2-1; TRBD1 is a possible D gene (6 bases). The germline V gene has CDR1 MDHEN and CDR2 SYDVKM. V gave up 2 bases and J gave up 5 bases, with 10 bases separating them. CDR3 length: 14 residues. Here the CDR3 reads CASSLADRDNEQFF. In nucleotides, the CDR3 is TGTGCCAGCAGTTTAGCGGACAGAGACAATGAGCAGTTCTTC.

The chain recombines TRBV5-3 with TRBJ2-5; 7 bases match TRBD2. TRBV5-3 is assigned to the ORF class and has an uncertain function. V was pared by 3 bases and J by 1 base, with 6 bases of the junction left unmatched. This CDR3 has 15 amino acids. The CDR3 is CARSCRTRGQETQYF. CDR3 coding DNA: TGTGCCAGAAGCTGTCGGACTAGGGGCCAAGAGACCCAGTACTTC.

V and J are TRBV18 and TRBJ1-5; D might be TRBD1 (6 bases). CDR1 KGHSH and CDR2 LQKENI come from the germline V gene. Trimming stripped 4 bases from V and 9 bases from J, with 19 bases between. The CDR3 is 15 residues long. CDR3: CASSRTDQGLPPQHF. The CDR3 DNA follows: TGTGCCAGCTCACGAACTGACCAGGGGTTGCCGCCCCAGCATTTT.

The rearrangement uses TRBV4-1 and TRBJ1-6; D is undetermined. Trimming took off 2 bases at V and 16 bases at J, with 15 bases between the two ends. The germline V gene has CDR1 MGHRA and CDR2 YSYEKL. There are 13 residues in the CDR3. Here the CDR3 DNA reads TGCGCCAGCAGCCAAATTATGGTAGAACGGCTCCACTTT. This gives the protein CASSQIMVERLHF.

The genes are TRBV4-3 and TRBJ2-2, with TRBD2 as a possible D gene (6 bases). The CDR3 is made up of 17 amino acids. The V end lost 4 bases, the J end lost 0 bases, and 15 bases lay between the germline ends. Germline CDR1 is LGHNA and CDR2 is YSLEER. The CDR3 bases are TGCGCCAGCAGCCCTAGGGCGGGACGAACGAACACCGGGGAGCTGTTTTTT. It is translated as CASSPRAGRTNTGELFF.

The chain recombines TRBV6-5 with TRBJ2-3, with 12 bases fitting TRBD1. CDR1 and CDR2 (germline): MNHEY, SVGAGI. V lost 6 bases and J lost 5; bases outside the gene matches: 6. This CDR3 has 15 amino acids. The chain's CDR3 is CASSSRDRGLDTQYF. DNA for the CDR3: TGTGCCAGCAGCTCCCGGGACAGGGGGCTAGATACGCAGTATTTT.

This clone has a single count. This CDR3 reads CASSQVETVFTNYGYTF. Here the CDR3 DNA reads TGTGCCAGCAGCCAAGTTGAGACAGTGTTTACTAACTATGGCTACACCTTC. V usage is TRBV4-2 and J usage is TRBJ1-2; TRBD1 might be the D (5 bases). The CDR3 covers 17 residues. CDR1 and CDR2 from the germline V gene are LGHNA and YNFKEQ. The V and J ends lost 1 base and 0 bases respectively, with 15 bases between them.

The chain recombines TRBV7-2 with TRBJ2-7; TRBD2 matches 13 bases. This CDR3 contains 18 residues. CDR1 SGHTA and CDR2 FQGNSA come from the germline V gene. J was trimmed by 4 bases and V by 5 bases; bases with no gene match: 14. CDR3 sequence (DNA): TGTGCCAGCAGCCCCCGCGGACTAGCGGGGGTCCGGAGGTACGAGCAGTACTTC. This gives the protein CASSPRGLAGVRRYEQYF.

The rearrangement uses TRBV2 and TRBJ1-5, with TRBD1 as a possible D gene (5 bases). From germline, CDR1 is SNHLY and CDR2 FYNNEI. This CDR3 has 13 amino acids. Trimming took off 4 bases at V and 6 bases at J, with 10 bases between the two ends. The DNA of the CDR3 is TGTGCCAGCAGTGCGGGGGACCGTCAGCCCCAGCATTTT. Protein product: CASSAGDRQPQHF.

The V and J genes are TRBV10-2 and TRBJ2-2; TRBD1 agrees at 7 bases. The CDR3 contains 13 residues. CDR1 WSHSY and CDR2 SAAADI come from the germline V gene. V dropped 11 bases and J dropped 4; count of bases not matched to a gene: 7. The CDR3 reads CAGRQGVTGELFF. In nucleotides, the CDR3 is TGCGCCGGCCGACAGGGCGTCACCGGGGAGCTGTTTTTT.